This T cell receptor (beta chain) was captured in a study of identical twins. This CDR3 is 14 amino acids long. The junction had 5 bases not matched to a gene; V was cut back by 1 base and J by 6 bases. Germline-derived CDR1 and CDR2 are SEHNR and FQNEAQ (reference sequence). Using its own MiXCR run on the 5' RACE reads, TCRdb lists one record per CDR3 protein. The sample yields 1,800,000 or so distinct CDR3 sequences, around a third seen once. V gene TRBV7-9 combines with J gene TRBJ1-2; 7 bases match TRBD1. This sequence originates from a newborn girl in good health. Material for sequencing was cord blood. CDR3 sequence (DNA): TGTGCCAGCAGCTTAGGGGGGACAGCGGATGGCTACACCTTC. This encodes CASSLGGTADGYTF.